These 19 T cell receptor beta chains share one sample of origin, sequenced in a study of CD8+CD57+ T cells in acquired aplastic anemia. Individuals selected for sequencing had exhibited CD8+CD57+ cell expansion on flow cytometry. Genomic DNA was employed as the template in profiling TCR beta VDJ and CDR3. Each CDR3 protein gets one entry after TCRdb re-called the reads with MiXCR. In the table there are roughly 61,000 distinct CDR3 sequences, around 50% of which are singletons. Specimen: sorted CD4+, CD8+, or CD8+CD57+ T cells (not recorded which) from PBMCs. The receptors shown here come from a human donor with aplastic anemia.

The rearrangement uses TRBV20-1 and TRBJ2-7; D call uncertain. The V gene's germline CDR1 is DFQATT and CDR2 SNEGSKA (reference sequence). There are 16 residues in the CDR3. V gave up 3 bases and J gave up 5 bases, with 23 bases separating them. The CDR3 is CSASWAAAAKRNEQYF. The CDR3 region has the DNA TGCAGTGCTAGTTGGGCGGCGGCAGCGAAAAGAAACGAGCAGTACTTC.

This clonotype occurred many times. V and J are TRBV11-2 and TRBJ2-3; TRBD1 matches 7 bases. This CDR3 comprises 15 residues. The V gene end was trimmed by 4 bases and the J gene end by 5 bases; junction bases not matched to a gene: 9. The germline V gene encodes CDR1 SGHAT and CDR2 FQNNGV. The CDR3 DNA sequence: TGTGCCAGCAGCTCGAGGACAGGCGAGGGAGATACGCAGTATTTT. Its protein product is CASSSRTGEGDTQYF.

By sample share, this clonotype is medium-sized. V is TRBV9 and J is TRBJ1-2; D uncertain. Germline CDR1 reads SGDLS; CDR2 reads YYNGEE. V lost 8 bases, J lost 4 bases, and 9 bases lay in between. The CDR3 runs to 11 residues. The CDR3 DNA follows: TGTGCCAGTCTGGGATTCTATGGCTACACCTTC. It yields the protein CASLGFYGYTF. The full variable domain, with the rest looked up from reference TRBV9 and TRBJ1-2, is DSGVTQTPKHLITATGQRVTLRCSPRSGDLSVYWYQQSLDQGLQFLIQYYNGEERAKGNILERFSAQQFPDLHSELNLSSLELGDSALYFCASLGFYGYTFGSGTRLTVV.

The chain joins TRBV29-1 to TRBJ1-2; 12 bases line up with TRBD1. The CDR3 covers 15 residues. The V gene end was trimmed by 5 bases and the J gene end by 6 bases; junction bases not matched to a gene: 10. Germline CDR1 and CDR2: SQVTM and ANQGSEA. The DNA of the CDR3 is TGCAGCGTTTTAGACCCGGGACAGGGGGCGGATGGCTACACCTTC. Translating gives CSVLDPGQGADGYTF. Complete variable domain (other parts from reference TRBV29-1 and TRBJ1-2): SAVISQKPSRDICQRGTSLTIQCQVDSQVTMMFWYRQQPGQSLTLIATANQGSEATYESGFVIDKFPISRPNLTFSTLTVSNMSPEDSSIYLCSVLDPGQGADGYTFGSGTRLTVV.

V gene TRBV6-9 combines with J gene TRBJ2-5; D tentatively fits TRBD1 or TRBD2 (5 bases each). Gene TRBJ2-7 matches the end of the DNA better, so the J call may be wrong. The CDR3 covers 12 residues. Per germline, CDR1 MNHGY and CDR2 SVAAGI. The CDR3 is CASSYKGTEQYF. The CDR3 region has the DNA TGTGCCAGCAGTTATAAGGGGACCGAGCAGTACTTC.

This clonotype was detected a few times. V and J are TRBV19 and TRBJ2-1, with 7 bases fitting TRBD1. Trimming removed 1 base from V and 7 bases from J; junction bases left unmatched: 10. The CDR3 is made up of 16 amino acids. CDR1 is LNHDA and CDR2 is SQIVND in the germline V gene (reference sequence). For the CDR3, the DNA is TGTGCCAGTAGTATAGCCCGGGACAGAGCTAGGAATGAGCAGTTCTTC. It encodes CASSIARDRARNEQFF.

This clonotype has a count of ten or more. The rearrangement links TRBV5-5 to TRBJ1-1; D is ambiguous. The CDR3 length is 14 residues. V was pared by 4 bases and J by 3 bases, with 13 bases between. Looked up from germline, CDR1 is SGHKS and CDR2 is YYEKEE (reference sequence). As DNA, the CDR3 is TGTGCCAGCAGCCCGGGTGGGTTTGACACTGAAGCTTTCTTT. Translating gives CASSPGGFDTEAFF.

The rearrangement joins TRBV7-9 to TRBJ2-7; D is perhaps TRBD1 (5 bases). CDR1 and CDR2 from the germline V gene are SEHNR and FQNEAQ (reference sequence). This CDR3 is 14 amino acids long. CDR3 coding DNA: TGTGCCTGCAGCTTAGCCACCCAGGGCGCCGAGAAGTACGTC. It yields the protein CACSLATQGAEKYV.

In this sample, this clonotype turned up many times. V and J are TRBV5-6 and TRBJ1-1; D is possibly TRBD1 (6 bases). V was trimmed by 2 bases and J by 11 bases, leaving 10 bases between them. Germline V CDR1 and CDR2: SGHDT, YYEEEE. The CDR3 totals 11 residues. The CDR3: CASSLPGEAFF. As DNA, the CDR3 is TGTGCCAGCAGCTTACCAGGGGAGGCTTTCTTT. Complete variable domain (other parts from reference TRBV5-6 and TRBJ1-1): DAGVTQSPTHLIKTRGQQVTLRCSPKSGHDTVSWYQQALGQGPQFIFQYYEEEERQRGNFPDRFSGHQFPNYSSELNVNALLLGDSALYLCASSLPGEAFFGQGTRLTVV.

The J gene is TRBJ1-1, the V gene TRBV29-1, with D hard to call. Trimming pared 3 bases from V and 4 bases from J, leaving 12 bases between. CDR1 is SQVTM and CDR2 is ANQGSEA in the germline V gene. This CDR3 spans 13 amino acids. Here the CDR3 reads CSVEPVLGTEAFF. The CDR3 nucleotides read TGCAGCGTTGAGCCAGTGTTAGGCACTGAAGCTTTCTTT.

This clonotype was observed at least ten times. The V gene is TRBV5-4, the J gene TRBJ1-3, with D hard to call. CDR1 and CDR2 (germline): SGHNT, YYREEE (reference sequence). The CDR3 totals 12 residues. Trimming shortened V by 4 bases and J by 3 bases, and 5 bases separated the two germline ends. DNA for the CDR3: TGTGCCAGCAGCCTCTATGGAAACACCATATATTTT. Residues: CASSLYGNTIYF.

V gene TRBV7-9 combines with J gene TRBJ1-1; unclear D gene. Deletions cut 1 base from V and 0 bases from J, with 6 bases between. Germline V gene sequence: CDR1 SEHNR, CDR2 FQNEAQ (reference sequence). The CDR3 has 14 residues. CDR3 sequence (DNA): TGTGCCAGCAGCTTAGGGACGTTGAACACTGAAGCTTTCTTT. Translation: CASSLGTLNTEAFF.

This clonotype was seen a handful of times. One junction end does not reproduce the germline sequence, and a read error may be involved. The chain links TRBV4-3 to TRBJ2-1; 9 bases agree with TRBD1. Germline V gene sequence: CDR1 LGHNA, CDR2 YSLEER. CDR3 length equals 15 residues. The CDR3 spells CASIQDRGGYNEQFF. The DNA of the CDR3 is TGCGCCAGCATCCAAGACAGGGGGGGGTACAATGAGCAGTTCTTC.

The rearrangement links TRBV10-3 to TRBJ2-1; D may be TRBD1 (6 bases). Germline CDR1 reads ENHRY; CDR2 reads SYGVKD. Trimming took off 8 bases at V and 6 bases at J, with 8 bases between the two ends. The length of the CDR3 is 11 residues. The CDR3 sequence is CAIRRGNEQFF. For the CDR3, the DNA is TGTGCCATCCGCAGGGGCAATGAGCAGTTCTTC.

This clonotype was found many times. The CDR3 nucleotides are TGTGCCAGCAGTTACTCGAACGGGCCCGACTATGGCTACACCTTC. This codes for CASSYSNGPDYGYTF. The chain is built from TRBV6-5 and TRBJ1-2; D ambiguous. The V gene's germline CDR1 is MNHEY and CDR2 SVGAGI. The CDR3 contains 15 residues. V shed 0 bases and J shed 3 bases, with 11 bases lying between them.

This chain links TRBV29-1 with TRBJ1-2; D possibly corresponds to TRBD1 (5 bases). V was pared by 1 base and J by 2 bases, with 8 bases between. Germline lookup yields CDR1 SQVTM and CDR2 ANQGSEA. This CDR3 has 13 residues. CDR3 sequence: CSVEVYRNYGYTF. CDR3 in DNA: TGCAGCGTTGAAGTTTACAGGAACTATGGCTACACCTTC.

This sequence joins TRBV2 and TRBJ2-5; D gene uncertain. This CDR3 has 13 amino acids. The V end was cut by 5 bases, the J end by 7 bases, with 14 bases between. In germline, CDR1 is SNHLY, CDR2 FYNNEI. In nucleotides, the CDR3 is TGTGCCAGCAGTCCGGGCGGAGTCGGGACCCAGTACTTC. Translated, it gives CASSPGGVGTQYF.

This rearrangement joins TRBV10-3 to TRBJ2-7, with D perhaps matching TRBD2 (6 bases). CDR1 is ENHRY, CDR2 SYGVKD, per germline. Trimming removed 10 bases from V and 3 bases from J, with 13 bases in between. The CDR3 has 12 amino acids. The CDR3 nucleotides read TGTGCCACCTTGGACTATTACTACGAGCAGTACTTC. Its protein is CATLDYYYEQYF.

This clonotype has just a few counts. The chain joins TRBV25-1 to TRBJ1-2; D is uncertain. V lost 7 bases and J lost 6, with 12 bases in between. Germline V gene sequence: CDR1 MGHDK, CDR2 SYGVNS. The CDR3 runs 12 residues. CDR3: CASIGDKHGYTF. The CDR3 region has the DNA TGTGCCAGCATAGGAGACAAGCATGGCTACACCTTC.